This is a list of T cell receptor beta chains from one sample in a study of CD8+CD57+ T cells in acquired aplastic anemia. TCRdb re-analysed the reads in MiXCR, keeping a single row per CDR3 protein. The sample comprises 50,000 to 70,000 distinct CDR3 sequences, around 55% of which are singletons, and 2.5% rests with the top ten. The sample comprised sorted CD4+, CD8+, or CD8+CD57+ T cells (not recorded which) from PBMCs. The receptors were sampled from a human donor in good health, serving as a control. Both conserved end residues are part of each CDR3. The D gene is left open where the match is weak. Size tells how often a clone was seen (once, few, many) or the class of an expanded clone, and some rows leave it out.

-	-	TRBV24-1	TRBJ1-6	CATSTGSNSPLHF	TGTGCCACCAGTACGGGGAGTAATTCACCCCTCCACTTT
many	TRBD2	TRBV20-1	TRBJ2-5	CSALPGGETQYF	TGCAGTGCCCTCCCGGGGGGAGAGACCCAGTACTTC
many	TRBD1	TRBV6-1	TRBJ1-1	CASSGPGQGLVVTEAFF	TGTGCCAGCAGTGGCCCGGGACAGGGCCTGGTGGTCACTGAAGCTTTCTTT
once	-	TRBV2	TRBJ1-4	CASSEYATNEKLFF	TGTGCCAGCAGTGAATATGCAACTAATGAAAAACTGTTTTTT
-	TRBD1	TRBV20-1	TRBJ1-2	CSASPGQGLDYGYTF	TGCAGTGCTAGCCCGGGACAGGGGTTAGACTATGGCTACACCTTC
once	-	TRBV7-9	TRBJ1-1	CASSPHQNTEAFF	TGTGCCAGCAGTCCCCACCAGAACACTGAAGCTTTCTTT
many	-	TRBV9	TRBJ2-1	CASSPGDRVAYNEQFF	TGTGCCAGCAGCCCGGGAGACAGGGTGGCCTACAATGAGCAGTTCTTC
many	-	TRBV11-2	TRBJ2-5	CASSPSGGASQETQYF	TGTGCCAGCAGCCCCTCAGGGGGGGCATCTCAAGAGACCCAGTACTTC
-	-	TRBV25-1	TRBJ1-1	CASNYGNTEAFF	TGTGCCAGCAACTACGGGAACACTGAAGCTTTCTTT
-	-	TRBV7-2	TRBJ2-5	CASSRTRTQYF	TGTGCCAGCAGCCGAACAAGGACCCAGTACTTC
-	-	TRBV19	TRBJ2-1	CASSIVMGGRNNEQFF	TGTGCCAGTAGTATAGTGATGGGGGGCAGGAACAATGAGCAGTTCTTC
many	TRBD1	TRBV5-1	TRBJ2-7	CASSPGTGVYEQYF	TGCGCCAGCAGCCCCGGGACAGGGGTGTACGAGCAGTACTTC
many	-	TRBV2	TRBJ2-4	CASSADRNIAKNIQYF	TGTGCCAGCAGCGCCGACAGAAATATAGCCAAAAACATTCAGTACTTC
-	TRBD2	TRBV25-1	TRBJ2-3	CASSPRLAGGSTDTQYF	TGTGCCAGCAGTCCGCGACTAGCGGGGGGTAGCACAGATACGCAGTATTTT
many	TRBD1	TRBV5-1	TRBJ2-7	CASRDRASYEQYF	TGCGCCAGCAGGGACAGGGCCTCCTACGAGCAGTACTTC
-	TRBD2	TRBV19	TRBJ2-1	CASSMLAGDEQFF	TGTGCCAGTAGTATGCTAGCGGGAGATGAGCAGTTCTTC
-	-	TRBV10-3	TRBJ1-6	CAISELEGTPLHF	TGTGCCATCAGTGAGTTAGAGGGGACACCCCTCCACTTT
few	-	TRBV15	TRBJ1-1	CATTPVGVNTEAFF	TGTGCCACCACCCCCGTGGGCGTGAACACTGAAGCTTTCTTT
few	TRBD2	TRBV10-3	TRBJ2-1	CAISDSSGLAGYNEQFF	TGTGCCATCAGTGATTCTAGTGGACTAGCGGGGTACAATGAGCAGTTCTTC
-	-	TRBV24-1	TRBJ1-5	CATEEPGGPQHF	TGTGCCACCGAGGAGCCGGGTGGGCCCCAGCATTTT
many	-	TRBV3-1	TRBJ2-2	CASSQGGTGELFF	TGTGCCAGCAGCCAGGGAGGCACCGGGGAGCTGTTTTTT
few	TRBD1	TRBV20-1	TRBJ2-7	CSAGTGGDEQYF	TGCAGTGCCGGGACAGGGGGCGACGAGCAGTACTTC
once	TRBD1	TRBV10-3	TRBJ2-7	CAITDRQGDVSEQYF	TGTGCCATCACCGATAGACAGGGGGACGTCAGCGAGCAGTACTTC
many	TRBD2	TRBV20-1	TRBJ2-2	CSARGLAGGPRNTGELFF	TGCAGTGCTAGAGGACTAGCGGGAGGGCCAAGGAACACCGGGGAGCTGTTTTTT
many	TRBD1	TRBV6-1	TRBJ1-2	CASSTSGTGSGYTF	TGTGCCAGCAGTACCTCCGGGACAGGGAGCGGCTACACCTTC
-	TRBD1	TRBV24-1	TRBJ1-2	CATSDRTGGFNYGYTF	TGTGCCACCAGTGATAGGACAGGGGGCTTCAACTATGGCTACACCTTC
-	TRBD1	TRBV19	TRBJ1-2	CASSTTTTGDSGYTF	TGTGCCAGTAGTACCACTACGACAGGGGACTCTGGCTACACCTTC
-	-	TRBV19	TRBJ2-7	CASTTTGSSYEQYF	TGTGCCAGTACCACGACCGGGAGCTCCTACGAGCAGTACTTC
medium-sized	-	TRBV12-3/TRBV12-4	TRBJ1-6	CASRGDGYNSPLHF	TGTGCCAGCAGGGGGGACGGCTATAATTCACCCCTCCACTTT
-	-	TRBV14	TRBJ2-2	CASSQGPQGCANTGGLFF	TGTGCCAGCAGCCAGGGTCCCCAGGGCTGTGCGAACACCGGGGGGCTGTTTTTT
-	-	TRBV15	TRBJ2-3	CATSHRSGTDTQYF	TGTGCCACATCCCACCGGAGCGGCACAGATACGCAGTATTTT
-	-	TRBV19	TRBJ1-1	CASSPQDSLNTEAFF	TGTGCCAGTAGTCCCCAGGACAGTTTGAACACTGAAGCTTTCTTT
many	TRBD1	TRBV6-2/TRBV6-3	TRBJ2-1	CASRGDSSIGNEQFF	TGTGCCAGCAGGGGGGACAGCTCGATAGGGAATGAGCAGTTCTTC
once	TRBD2	TRBV12-3/TRBV12-4	TRBJ2-5	CASKLAVGRKETQYF	TGTGCCAGCAAACTAGCGGTTGGGCGCAAAGAGACCCAGTACTTC
many	-	TRBV19	TRBJ1-1	CASSVKGGRNTEAFF	TGTGCCAGTAGCGTTAAAGGGGGAAGGAACACTGAAGCTTTCTTT
-	TRBD2	TRBV5-1	TRBJ2-1	CASSPGLAGVGEQFF	TGCGCCAGCAGCCCGGGACTAGCGGGAGTGGGTGAGCAGTTCTTC
-	-	TRBV29-1	TRBJ2-7	CSASSLEGGLLYEQYF	TGCAGCGCCAGCAGCTTGGAGGGAGGTCTCCTCTACGAGCAGTACTTC
-	TRBD1	TRBV6-1	TRBJ2-6	CASSTQFLTTGDSRSGANVLTF	TGTGCCAGCAGTACACAATTCCTAACTACAGGGGATTCCCGCTCTGGGGCCAACGTCCTGACTTTC
few	TRBD1	TRBV25-1	TRBJ2-1	CATSGDRGPLQFF	TGTGCCACCTCAGGGGACAGGGGGCCCCTTCAGTTCTTC
-	TRBD1	TRBV29-1	TRBJ1-6	CSVEGRQGSNSPLHF	TGCAGCGTAGAAGGCCGACAGGGCTCCAATTCACCCCTCCACTTT
-	TRBD2	TRBV24-1	TRBJ2-7	CAIDRGLAVSYEQYF	TGTGCCATAGATCGGGGACTAGCGGTTTCCTACGAGCAGTACTTC
-	TRBD1	TRBV29-1	TRBJ2-5	CSVVGFLDRQGRETQYF	TGCAGCGTTGTAGGCTTTCTGGACCGACAGGGGAGGGAGACCCAGTACTTC
-	-	TRBV7-8	TRBJ2-5	CASSLVEWVETQYF	TGTGCCAGCAGCTTAGTCGAGTGGGTAGAGACCCAGTACTTC
-	-	TRBV29-1	TRBJ2-7	CSVGMLGVEQYF	TGCAGCGTTGGCATGCTGGGAGTCGAGCAGTACTTC
-	-	TRBV29-1	TRBJ1-1	CTITRVTEAFF	TGCACAATTACCAGGGTCACTGAAGCTTTCTTT
-	-	TRBV7-2	TRBJ1-5	CASSPDRSPNQPQHF	TGTGCCAGCAGCCCAGACAGGTCTCCCAATCAGCCCCAGCATTTT
-	-	TRBV10-1	TRBJ2-5	CASGYETQYF	TGCGCCAGCGGATACGAGACCCAGTACTTC
once	TRBD1	TRBV11-2	TRBJ2-7	CASSLGTGVYYEQYF	TGTGCCAGCAGCTTAGGAACAGGGGTTTACTACGAGCAGTACTTC
-	-	TRBV29-1	TRBJ2-7	CSVRGTEPYEQYF	TGCAGCGTTCGGGGGACAGAGCCCTACGAGCAGTACTTC
-	-	TRBV5-1	TRBJ2-3	CASSLDGSTDTQYF	TGCGCCAGCAGCTTGGACGGGAGCACAGATACGCAGTATTTT
once	-	TRBV24-1	TRBJ2-7	CATSDGTYEQYF	TGTGCCACCAGTGACGGTACCTACGAGCAGTACTTC
-	TRBD1	TRBV7-6	TRBJ1-6	CASSIRGQAEHNSPLHF	TGTGCCAGCAGCATTCGAGGACAGGCCGAGCATAATTCACCCCTCCACTTT
many	TRBD1	TRBV7-3	TRBJ2-7	CASSLMRDRAYEQYF	TGTGCCAGCAGCTTAATGAGGGACAGGGCTTACGAGCAGTACTTC
-	-	TRBV7-9	TRBJ1-1	CASRQNTEAFF	TGTGCCAGTAGGCAGAACACTGAAGCTTTCTTT